The 20 T cell receptor beta chains below were found in one sample sequenced in a study of beta chain features in type 1 diabetes. No antigen has been identified for these receptors. What was sequenced were expressed TCRB transcripts, since all of the isolated RNA had been reverse transcribed. Some clones are missing from TCRdb's copy, which holds only in-frame ones; the method was immunoSEQ multiplex PCR. The table lists 640,000 or so clones, around an eighth of them singletons. Findings and limits, study-wide: TCRB CDR3 length was moderately but significantly reduced in all four CD4+ subsets of Type 1 diabetes patients.

The material sequenced was naive CD4+ T cells from blood. The receptors were sampled from a man younger than 35 with type 1 diabetes.

This clone was seen a few times. V and J are TRBV7-2 and TRBJ2-5; D tentatively fits TRBD1 or TRBD2 (6 bases each). Trimming shortened V by 6 bases and J by 4 bases, and 15 bases separated the two germline ends. This CDR3 spans 14 amino acids. CDR1 and CDR2 (germline): SGHTA, FQGNSA. CDR3 nucleotides: TGTGCCAGCAGACCCGCCGGGGGCTTAGAGACCCAGTACTTC. The encoded protein is CASRPAGGLETQYF.

This clone was recorded a few times. V usage is TRBV5-1 and J usage is TRBJ2-3; tentative D call: TRBD1 (6 bases). The CDR3 is 16 amino acids. The germline V and J ends were trimmed by 0 bases and 6 bases, with 17 bases remaining between them. The germline V gene has CDR1 SGHRS and CDR2 YFSETQ. The CDR3 spells CASSLVMKQGGDTQYF. The DNA for the CDR3 is TGCGCCAGCAGCTTGGTGATGAAACAGGGCGGGGATACGCAGTATTTT.

There are a few counts of this clone. This rearrangement joins TRBV30 to TRBJ1-2; no firm D call. With 8 bases removed from V and 4 bases from J, the gap between germline ends came to 14 bases. The CDR3 is 12 amino acids. Germline assignment: CDR1 GTSNPN and CDR2 SVGIG (reference sequence). In nucleotides, the CDR3 is TGTGCCCGGCAGGACGGAGGCTATGGCTACACCTTC. Its translation: CARQDGGYGYTF. Full variable domain (remainder filled in from reference TRBV30 and TRBJ1-2): SQTIHQWPATLVQPVGSPLSLECTVEGTSNPNLYWYRQAAGRGLQLLFYSVGIGQISSEVPQNLSASRPQDRQFILSSKKLLLSDSGFYLCARQDGGYGYTFGSGTRLTVV.

A few counts support this clone. This sequence joins TRBV15 and TRBJ1-5; maybe TRBD1 (6 bases). Between the trimmed V and J ends, which lost 0 bases and 2 bases, there was a span of 11 bases. This CDR3 comprises 16 residues. Germline lookup yields CDR1 LNHNV and CDR2 YYDKDF (reference sequence). CDR3 DNA sequence: TGTGCCACCAGCAGAGATCTACAGGGTGGCAATCAGCCCCAGCATTTT. This translates into CATSRDLQGGNQPQHF.

This rearrangement joins TRBV4-1 to TRBJ2-7; D may be TRBD1 (5 bases). Germline V lookup: CDR1 MGHRA, CDR2 YSYEKL. This CDR3 has 13 residues. V was pared by 2 bases and J by 6 bases, with 11 bases between. The CDR3 DNA reads as TGCGCCAGCAGCCAACCAGGGTTAGGCGAGCAGTACTTC. Its protein is CASSQPGLGEQYF.

This clone was picked up a small number of times. Distinct nucleotide sequences in the sample also encode this CDR3. The genes are TRBV25-1 and TRBJ2-5; D is tentatively TRBD1 or TRBD2 (5 bases each). Trimming stripped 1 base from V and 2 bases from J, with 11 bases between. This CDR3 has 15 amino acids. Germline CDR1 reads MGHDK; CDR2 reads SYGVNS. The CDR3 nucleotides read TGTGCCAGCAGTGAATCGAGGGGACCACAAGAGACCCAGTACTTC. Its translation is CASSESRGPQETQYF.

The chain links TRBV15 to TRBJ1-6, with D unclear. The V and J ends lost 7 bases and 7 bases respectively, with 2 bases between them. CDR3 length: 10 amino acids. Germline loops: CDR1 LNHNV, CDR2 YYDKDF (reference sequence). The CDR3 loop reads CATTNSPLHF. In DNA form, the CDR3 reads TGTGCCACCACGAATTCACCCCTCCACTTT.

The chain combines TRBV6-6 with TRBJ1-5; the D gene is possibly TRBD1 (5 bases). Trimming shortened V by 5 bases and J by 3 bases, and 11 bases separated the two germline ends. This CDR3 has 14 amino acids. From germline, CDR1 is MNHNY and CDR2 SVGAGI (reference sequence). CDR3 DNA: TGTGCCAGCAGTCCTTCCAGGGACAATCAGCCCCAGCATTTT. Translated: CASSPSRDNQPQHF.

The chain employs TRBV19 and TRBJ1-4, with TRBD1 as a possible D gene (6 bases). The CDR3 is 13 amino acids. V was cut by 8 bases and J by 0 bases, with 7 bases left in between. Per germline, CDR1 LNHDA and CDR2 SQIVND (reference sequence). This CDR3 is CASGTTTNEKLFF. The CDR3 nucleotides are TGTGCCAGTGGGACAACAACTAATGAAAAACTGTTTTTT.

This clone has just a few counts. V is TRBV5-1 and J is TRBJ2-1; 7 bases align to TRBD1. V trimming: 4 bases; J trimming: 2 bases; junction bases outside the gene matches: 6. The CDR3 loop spans 15 amino acids. Germline V gene data show CDR1 as SGHRS and CDR2 as YFSETQ. This CDR3 reads CASSSDRGPYNEQFF. CDR3 nucleotides: TGCGCCAGCAGCAGTGATAGGGGGCCCTACAATGAGCAGTTCTTC.

This clone was observed a handful of times. The rearrangement uses TRBV15 and TRBJ2-1, with D possibly TRBD2 on 6 matching bases. V lost 0 bases to trimming and J lost 4 bases, with 10 bases between them. The CDR3 spans 15 residues. Per the germline V gene, CDR1 is LNHNV and CDR2 is YYDKDF (reference sequence). The chain's CDR3 is CATSRDGGNYNEQFF. In DNA form, the CDR3 reads TGTGCCACCAGCAGAGATGGGGGGAATTACAATGAGCAGTTCTTC.

This clone was observed a few times. This chain connects TRBV19 to TRBJ2-7, with D uncertain. The germline V gene encodes CDR1 LNHDA and CDR2 SQIVND (reference sequence). V was cut by 4 bases and J by 7 bases, with 17 bases left in between. The CDR3 totals 14 residues. The CDR3 region has the DNA TGTGCCAGTAGTAGAACCAGCAGGAACGGGGAGCAGTACTTC. The encoded protein is CASSRTSRNGEQYF.

The chain couples TRBV6-1 to TRBJ2-7, with D uncertain. Per the germline V gene, CDR1 is MNHNS and CDR2 is SASEGT. Trimming cost V 8 bases and J 7 bases, with 18 bases left between them. The CDR3 spans 13 residues. The CDR3 sequence: CASFPPGLGEQYF. CDR3 sequence (DNA): TGTGCCAGCTTCCCGCCCGGATTGGGGGAGCAGTACTTC.

The chain links TRBV9 to TRBJ2-3, with 8 bases fitting TRBD2. CDR1 and CDR2 from the germline V gene are SGDLS and YYNGEE. The CDR3 consists of 16 residues. The V gene end was trimmed by 4 bases and the J gene end by 8 bases; junction bases not matched to a gene: 15. The CDR3 here is CASSREILAVEGTQYF. DNA of the CDR3: TGTGCCAGCAGCCGAGAAATACTAGCGGTGGAGGGTACGCAGTATTTT. Full variable domain (missing parts from reference TRBV9 and TRBJ2-3): DSGVTQTPKHLITATGQRVTLRCSPRSGDLSVYWYQQSLDQGLQFLIQYYNGEERAKGNILERFSAQQFPDLHSELNLSSLELGDSALYFCASSREILAVEGTQYFGPGTRLTVL.

The chain couples TRBV10-3 to TRBJ1-5, with no clear D. This CDR3 is built from 14 residues. V was trimmed by 4 bases and J by 2 bases, leaving 9 bases between them. CDR1 is ENHRY and CDR2 is SYGVKD in the germline V gene. The CDR3 nucleotides are TGTGCCATCAGTGCCACAGAGCGCAATCAGCCCCAGCATTTT. It translates to CAISATERNQPQHF.

This clone has just a few counts. The rearrangement links TRBV6-1 to TRBJ1-1; D perhaps matches TRBD1 (5 bases). The CDR3 sequence is 15 residues long. Germline V gene sequence: CDR1 MNHNS, CDR2 SASEGT. Trimming took 3 bases from V and 1 from J, leaving 12 bases between them. The CDR3 sequence is CASSDPTRGNTEAFF. For the CDR3, the DNA is TGTGCCAGCAGTGACCCAACAAGGGGGAACACTGAAGCTTTCTTT.

This clone was observed a few times. CDR3 nucleotides: TGTGCCATCAGACGAGGAAGTGAGAGCAATCAGCCCCAGCATTTT. Translated, it gives CAIRRGSESNQPQHF. This chain connects TRBV10-3 to TRBJ1-5; D remains unclear. The germline gives CDR1 ENHRY, CDR2 SYGVKD. V gave up 6 bases and J gave up 1 base, with 13 bases separating them. This CDR3 is built from 15 residues.

This clone was seen only a few times. The rearrangement joins TRBV30 to TRBJ1-1; no firm D call. Trimming removed 3 bases from V and 0 bases from J, with 8 bases in between. Germline CDR1 and CDR2: GTSNPN and SVGIG (reference sequence). This CDR3 has 13 amino acids. In nucleotides, the CDR3 is TGTGCCTGGAGGAACAGCCTGAACACTGAAGCTTTCTTT. The encoded protein is CAWRNSLNTEAFF.

The V gene is TRBV18, the J gene TRBJ2-2; 7 positions agree with TRBD1. Germline V gives CDR1 KGHSH, CDR2 LQKENI. CDR3 length equals 17 residues. Trimming at V came to 5 bases and at J to 0 bases, leaving 9 bases not matched to a gene. The CDR3 sequence: CASSSTSGGANTGELFF. DNA for the CDR3: TGTGCCAGCTCAAGCACCTCAGGGGGAGCGAACACCGGGGAGCTGTTTTTT.

The chain joins TRBV6-1 to TRBJ2-3; D is ambiguous. CDR1 and CDR2 from the germline V gene are MNHNS and SASEGT. This CDR3 has 12 amino acids. V was cut by 6 bases and J by 6 bases, with 10 bases left in between. The CDR3 region is CASRRSSDTQYF. CDR3 sequence (DNA): TGTGCCAGCAGGAGGAGTTCCGATACGCAGTATTTT.